Described below is a single T cell receptor beta chain sequence and its context. This CDR3 spans 17 amino acids. Trimming left V 1 base short and J 0 bases short, with 13 bases between. Per the germline V gene, CDR1 is SGHTA and CDR2 is FQGNSA. Data came from immunoSEQ multiplex PCR; TCRdb stores just in-frame clones and leaves some out. Seen here are tens of thousands of clones, about 88% observed once, and the top ten hold around 0.5%. These data belong to a study of OX40 agonist ivuxolimab in advanced cancers. The specimen was CD4+ or CD8+ T cells sorted from blood, collected in a trial of the OX40 agonist ivuxolimab. The chain is built from TRBV7-2 and TRBJ1-3; D is unclear. The receptor's source is an adult with an advanced solid tumor such as melanoma, head and neck, liver or kidney cancer. This chain's CDR3 is CASSLVPVAGSGNTIYF. DNA for the CDR3: TGTGCCAGCAGCTTAGTGCCGGTAGCGGGCTCTGGAAACACCATATATTTT.